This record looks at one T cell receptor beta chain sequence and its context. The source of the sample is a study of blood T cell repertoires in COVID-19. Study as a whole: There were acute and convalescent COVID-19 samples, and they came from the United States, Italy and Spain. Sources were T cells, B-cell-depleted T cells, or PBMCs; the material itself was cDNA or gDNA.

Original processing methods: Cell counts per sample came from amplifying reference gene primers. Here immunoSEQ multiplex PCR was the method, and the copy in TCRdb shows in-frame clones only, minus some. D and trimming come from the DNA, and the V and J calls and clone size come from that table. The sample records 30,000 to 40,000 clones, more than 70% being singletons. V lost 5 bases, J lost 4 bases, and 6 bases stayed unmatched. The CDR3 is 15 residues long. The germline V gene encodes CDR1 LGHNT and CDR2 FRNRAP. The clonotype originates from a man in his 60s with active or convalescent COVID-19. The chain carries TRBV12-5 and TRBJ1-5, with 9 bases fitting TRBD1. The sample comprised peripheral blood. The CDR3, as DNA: TGTGCTAGTGGTACAGCCGGACAGGGGAATCAGCCCCAGCATTTT. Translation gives CASGTAGQGNQPQHF.